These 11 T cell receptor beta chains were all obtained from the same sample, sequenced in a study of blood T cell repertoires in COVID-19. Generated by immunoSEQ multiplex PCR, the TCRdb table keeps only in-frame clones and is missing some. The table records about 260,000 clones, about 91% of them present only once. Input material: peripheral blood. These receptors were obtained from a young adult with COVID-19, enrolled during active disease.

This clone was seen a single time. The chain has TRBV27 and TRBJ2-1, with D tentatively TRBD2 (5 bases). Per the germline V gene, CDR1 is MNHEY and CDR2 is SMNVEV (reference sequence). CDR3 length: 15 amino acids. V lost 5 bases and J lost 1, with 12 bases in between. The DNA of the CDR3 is TGTGCCAGCAGTCATTCGGGGAATTCCTACAATGAGCAGTTCTTC. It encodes CASSHSGNSYNEQFF.

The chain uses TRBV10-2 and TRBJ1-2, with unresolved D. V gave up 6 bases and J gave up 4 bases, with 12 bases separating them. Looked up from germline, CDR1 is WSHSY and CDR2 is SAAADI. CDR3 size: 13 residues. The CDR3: CASSQDRLYGYTF. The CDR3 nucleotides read TGCGCCAGCAGCCAAGACCGACTCTATGGCTACACCTTC.

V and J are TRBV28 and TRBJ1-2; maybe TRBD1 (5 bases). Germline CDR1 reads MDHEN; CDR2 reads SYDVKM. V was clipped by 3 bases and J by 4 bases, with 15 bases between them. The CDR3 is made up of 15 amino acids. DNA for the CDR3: TGTGCCAGCAGTTTCGAGAGCTTGGGACTCTATGGCTACACCTTC. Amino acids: CASSFESLGLYGYTF.

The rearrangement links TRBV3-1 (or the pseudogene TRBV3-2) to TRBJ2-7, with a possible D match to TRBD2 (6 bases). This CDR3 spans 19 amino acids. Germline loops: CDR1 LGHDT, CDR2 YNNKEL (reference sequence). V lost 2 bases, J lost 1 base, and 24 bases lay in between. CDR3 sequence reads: CASSQFRERLGNESYEQYF. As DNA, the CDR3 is TGTGCCAGCAGCCAATTTCGGGAGCGGTTAGGTAACGAGTCCTACGAGCAGTACTTC.

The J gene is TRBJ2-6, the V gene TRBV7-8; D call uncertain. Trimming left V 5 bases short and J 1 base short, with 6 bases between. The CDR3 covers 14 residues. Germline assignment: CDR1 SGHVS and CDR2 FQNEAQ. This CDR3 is CASSPLSGANVLTF. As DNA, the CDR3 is TGTGCCAGCAGCCCACTTTCTGGGGCCAACGTCCTGACTTTC.

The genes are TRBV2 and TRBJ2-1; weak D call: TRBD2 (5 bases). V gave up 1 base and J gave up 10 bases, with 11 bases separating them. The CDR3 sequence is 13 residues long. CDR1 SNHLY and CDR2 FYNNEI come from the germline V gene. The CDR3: CASSEDLALEQFF. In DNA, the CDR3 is TGTGCCAGCAGTGAAGACCTAGCACTCGAGCAGTTCTTC.

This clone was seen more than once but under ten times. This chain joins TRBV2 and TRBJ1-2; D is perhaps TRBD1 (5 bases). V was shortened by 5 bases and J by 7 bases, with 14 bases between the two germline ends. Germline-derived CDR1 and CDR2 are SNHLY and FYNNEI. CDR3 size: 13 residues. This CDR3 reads CASSPATEVGYTF. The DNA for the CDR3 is TGTGCCAGCAGTCCGGCGACAGAGGTTGGCTACACCTTC.

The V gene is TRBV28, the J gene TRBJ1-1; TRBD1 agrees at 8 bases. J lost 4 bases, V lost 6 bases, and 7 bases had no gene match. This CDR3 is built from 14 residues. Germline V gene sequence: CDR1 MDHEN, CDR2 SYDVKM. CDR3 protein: CASSSLDRGTEAFF. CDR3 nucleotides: TGTGCCAGCAGCTCGCTCGACAGGGGCACTGAAGCTTTCTTT. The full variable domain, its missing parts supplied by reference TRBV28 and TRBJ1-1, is DVKVTQSSRYLVKRTGEKVFLECVQDMDHENMFWYRQDPGLGLRLIYFSYDVKMKEKGDIPEGYSVSREKKERFSLILESASTNQTSMYLCASSSLDRGTEAFFGQGTRLTVV.

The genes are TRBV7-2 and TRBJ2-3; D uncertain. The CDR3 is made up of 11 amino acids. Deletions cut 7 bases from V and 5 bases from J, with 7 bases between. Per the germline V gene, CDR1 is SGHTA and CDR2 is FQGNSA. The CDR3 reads CASTFLDTQYF. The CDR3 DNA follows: TGTGCCAGCACCTTCCTAGATACGCAGTATTTT.

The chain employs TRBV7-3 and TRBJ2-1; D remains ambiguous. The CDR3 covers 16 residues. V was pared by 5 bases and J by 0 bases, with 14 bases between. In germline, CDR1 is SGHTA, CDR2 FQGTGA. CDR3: CASSASFSRSYNEQFF. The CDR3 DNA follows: TGTGCCAGCAGCGCATCCTTCTCGCGCTCCTACAATGAGCAGTTCTTC.

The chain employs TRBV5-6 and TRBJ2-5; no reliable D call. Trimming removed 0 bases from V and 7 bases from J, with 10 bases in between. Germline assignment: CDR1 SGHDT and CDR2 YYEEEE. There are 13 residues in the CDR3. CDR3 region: CASSLGMGWTQYF. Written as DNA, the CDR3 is TGTGCCAGCAGCTTGGGAATGGGCTGGACCCAGTACTTC.